This TCR beta chain was documented in a study of blood T cells in healthy people across ages. This clonotype was observed a few times. Its antigen remains unknown. Alongside a J-beta primer mix, a sample-barcoded 5' primer served in a second PCR lasting roughly 7 to 12 cycles. All cDNA molecules were each tagged by a template-switch adaptor with 12 random nucleotides. TCRdb reprocessed the 5' RACE reads with MiXCR, giving one entry per CDR3 protein. Among approximately 1.5 million distinct CDR3 sequences listed, roughly 32% were seen once. Findings and limits, study-wide: Samples with more naive T cells showed higher observed beta diversity. The unknown donor CMV status may have confounded expanded clonotype changes.

The CDR3 totals 13 residues. The V end lost 7 bases, the J end lost 7 bases, and 11 bases lay between the germline ends. The germline V gene encodes CDR1 WSHSY and CDR2 SAAADI. The specimen sequenced was blood. The chain recombines TRBV10-2 with TRBJ1-6; D is unclear. The TCR originated in a woman in her 30s in good health. CDR3 coding DNA: TGCGCCAGCAATCGGGAACCCAATTCACCCCTCCACTTT. Residues: CASNREPNSPLHF.